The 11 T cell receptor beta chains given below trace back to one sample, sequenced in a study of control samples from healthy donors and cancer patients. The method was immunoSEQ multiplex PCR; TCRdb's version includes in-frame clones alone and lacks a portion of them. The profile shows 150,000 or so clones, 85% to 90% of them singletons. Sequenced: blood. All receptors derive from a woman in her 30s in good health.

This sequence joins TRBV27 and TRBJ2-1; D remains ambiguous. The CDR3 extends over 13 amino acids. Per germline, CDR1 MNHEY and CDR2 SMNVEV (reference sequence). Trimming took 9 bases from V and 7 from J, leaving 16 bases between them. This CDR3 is CARLPSRRNEQFF. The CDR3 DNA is TGTGCCAGACTCCCCTCTCGGCGGAATGAGCAGTTCTTC.

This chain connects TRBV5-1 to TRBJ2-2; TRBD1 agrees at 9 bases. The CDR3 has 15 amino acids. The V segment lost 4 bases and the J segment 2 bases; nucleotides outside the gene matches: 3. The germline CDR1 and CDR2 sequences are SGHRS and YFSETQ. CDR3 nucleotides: TGCGCCAGCAGCGAGGACAGGGGAAACACCGGGGAGCTGTTTTTT. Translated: CASSEDRGNTGELFF.

The chain's CDR3 is CASSPLTQGEYSPLHF. The CDR3 DNA sequence: TGTGCCAGTAGCCCGCTAACACAGGGGGAGTATTCACCCCTCCACTTT. V usage is TRBV19 and J usage is TRBJ1-6; 8 nucleotides agree with TRBD1. With V trimmed by 6 bases and J by 8 bases, 12 bases remained unmatched. The CDR3 runs 16 residues. Looked up from germline, CDR1 is LNHDA and CDR2 is SQIVND (reference sequence).

CDR3 loop: CASSTGTGQNIQYF. CDR3 DNA: TGCGCCAGCAGCACAGGGACAGGCCAAAACATTCAGTACTTC. This chain joins TRBV5-1 and TRBJ2-4; TRBD1 matches at 8 bases. The CDR3 extends over 14 amino acids. Germline V CDR1 and CDR2: SGHRS, YFSETQ. V was clipped by 4 bases and J by 5 bases; unmatched bases: 5.

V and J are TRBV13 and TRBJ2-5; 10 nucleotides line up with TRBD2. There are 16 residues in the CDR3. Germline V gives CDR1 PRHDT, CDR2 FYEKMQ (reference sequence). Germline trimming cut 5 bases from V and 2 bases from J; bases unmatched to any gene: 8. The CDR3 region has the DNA TGTGCCAGCAGCACAAGGACTAGCGGTTATCAAGAGACCCAGTACTTC. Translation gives CASSTRTSGYQETQYF.

CDR3 sequence (DNA): TGTGCCAGCAGCGTAGACGGCCGGTGGTATGGCTACACCTTC. It codes for CASSVDGRWYGYTF. The genes are TRBV9 and TRBJ1-2; unclear D gene. CDR1 is SGDLS, CDR2 YYNGEE, per germline. V shed 0 bases and J shed 5 bases, with 11 bases lying between them. The CDR3 has 14 amino acids.

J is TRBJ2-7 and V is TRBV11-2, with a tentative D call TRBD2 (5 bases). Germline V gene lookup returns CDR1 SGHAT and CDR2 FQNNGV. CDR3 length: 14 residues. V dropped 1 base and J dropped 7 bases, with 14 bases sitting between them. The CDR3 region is CASSLGVSSGEQYV. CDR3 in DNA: TGTGCCAGCAGCTTAGGGGTATCCTCGGGGGAGCAGTACGTC.

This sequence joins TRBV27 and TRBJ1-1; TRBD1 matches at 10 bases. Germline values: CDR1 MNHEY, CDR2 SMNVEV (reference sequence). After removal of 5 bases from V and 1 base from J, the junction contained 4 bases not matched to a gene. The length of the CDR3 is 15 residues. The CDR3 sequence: CASSPTGGRNTEAFF. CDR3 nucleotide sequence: TGTGCCAGCAGTCCGACAGGGGGCCGGAACACTGAAGCTTTCTTT.

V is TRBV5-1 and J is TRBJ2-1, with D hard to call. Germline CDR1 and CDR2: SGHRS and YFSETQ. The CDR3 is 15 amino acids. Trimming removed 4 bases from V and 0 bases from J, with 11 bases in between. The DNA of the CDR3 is TGCGCCAGCAGCCCCACAACGAGCTCCTACAATGAGCAGTTCTTC. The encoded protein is CASSPTTSSYNEQFF.

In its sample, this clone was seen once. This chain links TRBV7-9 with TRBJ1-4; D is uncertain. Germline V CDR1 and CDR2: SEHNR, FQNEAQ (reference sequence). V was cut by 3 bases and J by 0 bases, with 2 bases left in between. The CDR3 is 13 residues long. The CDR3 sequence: CASSLTTNEKLFF. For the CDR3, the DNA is TGTGCCAGCAGCTTGACAACTAATGAAAAACTGTTTTTT.

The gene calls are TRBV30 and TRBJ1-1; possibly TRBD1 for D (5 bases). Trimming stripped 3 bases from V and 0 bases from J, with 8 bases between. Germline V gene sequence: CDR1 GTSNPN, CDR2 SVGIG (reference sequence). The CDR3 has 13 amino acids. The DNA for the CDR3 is TGTGCCTGGAGGCCGACAGTGAACACTGAAGCTTTCTTT. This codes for CAWRPTVNTEAFF.